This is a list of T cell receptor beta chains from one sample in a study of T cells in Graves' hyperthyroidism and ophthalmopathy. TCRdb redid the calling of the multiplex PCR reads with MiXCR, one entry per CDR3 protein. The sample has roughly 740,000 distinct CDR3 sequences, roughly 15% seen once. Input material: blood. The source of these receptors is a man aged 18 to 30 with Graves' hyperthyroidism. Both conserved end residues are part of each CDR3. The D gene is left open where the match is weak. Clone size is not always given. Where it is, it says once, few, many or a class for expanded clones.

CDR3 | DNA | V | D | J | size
CASSLSTAAHEQFF | TGTGCCAGCAGCTTAAGTACCGCAGCCCATGAGCAGTTCTTC | TRBV7-9 | . | TRBJ2-1 | .
CASSRRKGGGKNEQFF | TGTGCCAGCAGCCGAAGGAAGGGTGGGGGAAAGAATGAGCAGTTCTTC | TRBV7-8 | . | TRBJ2-1 | .
CATSRGPGEFNQPQHF | TGTGCCACCAGCAGAGGTCCGGGGGAGTTCAATCAGCCCCAGCATTTT | TRBV15 | . | TRBJ1-5 | few
CSVVNSYEQYF | TGCAGCGTTGTTAACAGCTACGAGCAGTACTTC | TRBV29-1 | . | TRBJ2-7 | few
CASSISGQGGWTEAFF | TGTGCCAGCAGCATAAGCGGACAGGGCGGATGGACTGAAGCTTTCTTT | TRBV27 | TRBD1 | TRBJ1-1 | many
CASSPRQGFVDGYTF | TGTGCCAGCTCACCACGTCAGGGTTTTGTCGATGGCTACACCTTC | TRBV18 | . | TRBJ1-2 | many
CATSREGPPLGQYF | TGTGCCACCAGCAGAGAAGGGCCTCCTTTGGGGCAGTACTTC | TRBV15 | . | TRBJ2-7 | many
CASSLDRPGTSSSEQFF | TGTGCCAGCAGCTTGGACCGGCCCGGGACTAGTAGTAGTGAGCAGTTCTTC | TRBV7-2 | TRBD2 | TRBJ2-1 | many
CAWSYDRGYEQYF | TGTGCCTGGAGTTATGACAGGGGTTACGAGCAGTACTTC | TRBV30 | TRBD1 | TRBJ2-7 | many
CSVSGQINEKLFF | TGCAGCGTTAGTGGGCAGATTAATGAAAAACTGTTTTTT | TRBV29-1 | . | TRBJ1-4 | few
CASSSSRDSLNQPQHF | TGTGCCAGCAGTTCCTCCCGGGACAGCCTTAATCAGCCCCAGCATTTT | TRBV12-3/TRBV12-4 | TRBD1 | TRBJ1-5 | many
CSAREYGQVFGSEAFF | TGCAGTGCTAGAGAATACGGACAGGTGTTCGGGTCTGAAGCTTTCTTT | TRBV20-1 | TRBD1 | TRBJ1-1 | many
CASSTGLASEQFF | TGTGCCAGCAGCACGGGACTAGCAAGTGAGCAGTTCTTC | TRBV12-3/TRBV12-4 | TRBD2 | TRBJ2-1 | many
CASSLARDSRAADTQYF | TGCGCCAGCAGCTTGGCCCGGGACTCCCGAGCAGCAGATACGCAGTATTTT | TRBV5-1 | . | TRBJ2-3 | .
CASSPVLGTQAFF | TGTGCCAGCTCACCTGTCTTGGGGACTCAAGCTTTCTTT | TRBV18 | . | TRBJ1-1 | .
CASSLFLDEQYF | TGTGCCAGCAGCCTCTTCCTCGACGAGCAGTACTTC | TRBV7-9 | . | TRBJ2-7 | .
CASSYHPGLDVSNEQFF | TGTGCCAGCAGTTACCATCCGGGACTAGACGTCTCCAATGAGCAGTTCTTC | TRBV28 | TRBD2 | TRBJ2-1 | many
CAGSQAFHTEAFF | TGTGCCGGCAGCCAAGCCTTCCACACTGAAGCTTTCTTT | TRBV3-1 | . | TRBJ1-1 | .
CASSLIPTSGSGANVLTF | TGTGCCAGCAGTTTAATTCCCACTAGCGGCTCTGGGGCCAACGTCCTGACTTTC | TRBV12-3/TRBV12-4 | TRBD2 | TRBJ2-6 | .
CSVDSPSYEQYF | TGCAGCGTTGACTCTCCGTCCTACGAGCAGTACTTC | TRBV29-1 | . | TRBJ2-7 | .
CSARGGLADTKETQYF | TGCAGTGCTAGAGGAGGGCTAGCGGATACAAAAGAGACCCAGTACTTC | TRBV20-1 | TRBD2 | TRBJ2-5 | many
CSVQKGTGEKLFF | TGCAGCGTGCAAAAGGGAACAGGTGAAAAACTGTTTTTT | TRBV29-1 | . | TRBJ1-4 | few
CASSVGTSGGLPSYNEQFF | TGTGCCAGCAGCGTAGGAACTAGCGGGGGCCTCCCCTCCTACAATGAGCAGTTCTTC | TRBV9 | TRBD2 | TRBJ2-1 | few
CSARGSNTDTQYF | TGCAGTGCTAGGGGATCAAACACAGATACGCAGTATTTT | TRBV20-1 | . | TRBJ2-3 | many